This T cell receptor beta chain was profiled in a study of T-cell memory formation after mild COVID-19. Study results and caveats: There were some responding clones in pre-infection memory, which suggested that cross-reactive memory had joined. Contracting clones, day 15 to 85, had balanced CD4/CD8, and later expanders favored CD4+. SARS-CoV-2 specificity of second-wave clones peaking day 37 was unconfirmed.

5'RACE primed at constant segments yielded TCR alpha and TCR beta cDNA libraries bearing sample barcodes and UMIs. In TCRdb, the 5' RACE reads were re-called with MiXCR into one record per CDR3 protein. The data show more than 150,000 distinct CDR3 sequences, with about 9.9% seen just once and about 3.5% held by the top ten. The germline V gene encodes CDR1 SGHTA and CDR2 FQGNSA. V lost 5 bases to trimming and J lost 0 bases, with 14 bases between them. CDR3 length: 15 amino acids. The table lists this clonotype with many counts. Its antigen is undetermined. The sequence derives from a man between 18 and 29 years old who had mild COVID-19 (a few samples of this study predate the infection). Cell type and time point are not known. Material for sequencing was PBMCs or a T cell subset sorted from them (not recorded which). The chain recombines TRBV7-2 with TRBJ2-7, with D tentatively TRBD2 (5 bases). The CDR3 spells CASSPRLASSYEQYF. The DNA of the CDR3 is TGTGCCAGCAGCCCCCGGTTAGCGAGCTCCTACGAGCAGTACTTC.